This TCR beta chain was found in a study of cytotoxic CD8 clonotypes in ibrutinib-treated CLL (dated by TCRdb to about 2021). About the study as a whole: The cohort included more than 14 treatment-naive and about a dozen relapsed/refractory patients; about 18 were IGHV unmutated. Samples averaged roughly 260,000 productive templates and around 91,000 productive rearrangements. Of the roughly 86 participants in the trial, about 26 had longitudinal samples available. Patients were still on ibrutinib when every remission and progressive disease sample was collected. The response samples were drawn at a median of roughly twelve months into treatment, with a range of about 6 to 36 months. Cryopreserved peripheral blood mononuclear cells were collected at three points: before therapy, at response, and at either sustained remission or disease progression. Partial responses were observed in about 25 patients and complete responses in 2; after a median follow-up of roughly 72 months, remission was maintained in around 14 patients and progression was observed in some 12. Findings and caveats that apply to the study as a whole: At ibrutinib response clonality went up, during sustained remission it held steady, and at progression it dropped back toward baseline. At baseline, clonality was higher than in age-matched healthy donors and showed a strong correlation with circulating CD8+ T-cell counts. Public clonotypes were found to be uncommon and were observed to contract or remain stable during treatment; the increase in clonality was shown to reflect expansion of private clonotypes at ibrutinib response. Sampling times were not matched between patients in sustained remission and patients whose disease was progressing, and lymph node repertoires were not examined.

Each clonotype received, on average, around 10x coverage in deep resolution sequencing performed on a MiSeq, where the target depth lay between 1 in 1 million and 1 in 200,000 T cells. TCR beta libraries were generated with the immunoSEQ hsTCRB Kit. Per the source publication's procedure: The data were analyzed with ImmunoSEQ Analyzer and ImmunoSEQ Data Assistant, and V, D and J gene assignments followed IMGT definitions. Clonality was computed as one minus normalized Shannon entropy of productive rearrangement frequencies, ranging from 0 to 1. Only overrepresented clonotypes making up at least 0.05% of each patient's repertoire were included in the public clonotype analysis. Roughly 13 repertoires from age-matched healthy donors, obtained from immuneACCESS, served as clonality controls. The table comes from immuneACCESS by way of TCRdb, which keeps in-frame sequences with V and J called. Part of the clones is missing from these tables; in studies checked, under half for an unresolved V gene and the rest for unknown reasons. V, J and clone size derive from that table, while D and trimming were established from the DNA sequence. This sample has 250,000 to 350,000 clones in its table, and approximately 76% of those were observed once. The leading ten clones occupy roughly 6% of the sample.

From cysteine to phenylalanine, the CDR3 is 15 amino acids long. Only the CDR3 DNA is retained, 45 bases long and in frame from the first base. V is shortened by 1 base, J by 2 bases, and the region joining them spans 11 bases. CDR1 and CDR2, per the germline V gene (reference sequence), are SGHAT and FQDESV. This clone was recorded at least ten times. Its antigen is still unknown. Base qualities are missing; no much larger clone stands one base away. In light of the paper, this sample's time point label describes: progressive disease on ibrutinib. For TCR beta library preparation, approximately 2 micrograms of genomic DNA were isolated from cryopreserved PBMCs. Longitudinal blood samples from CLL patients receiving ibrutinib monotherapy were subjected to high-throughput TCR beta sequencing. Patients were enrolled in a phase 2 open-label single-center ibrutinib monotherapy trial.

The source material was PBMCs, sampled at disease progression, from a patient treated with ibrutinib. Recombination connected TRBV11-1 to TRBJ2-5; no D gene call is confident. The TCR was taken from a human donor with chronic lymphocytic leukemia. The CDR3 protein: CASSLEQRRQETQYF. The bases read TGTGCCAGCAGCTTAGAGCAAAGGCGGCAAGAGACCCAGTACTTC.